A single sample gave rise to the 11 T cell receptor beta chains below, sequenced in a study of T cells expressing NK-cell markers (TCRdb year 2020). The method was 5' RACE. TCRdb records Illumina HiSeq 2000 as the sequencer. Each CDR3 protein sequence appears as one entry after TCRdb reprocessed the reads, and no DNA is included. This sample's table carries about 390,000 distinct CDR3 sequences. Roughly 10% of the sample is taken by the ten largest. Sequences were obtained from blood T cells: a sorted CD56 or NKG2C T cell subset, CD4+ or CD8+ T cells, or bulk PBMC T cells (not recorded which). These receptors all come from a woman aged 45-65 years in good health. Donor details come from another sample of the same person, matched by shared clones.

This sequence joins TRBV18 and TRBJ2-5; there is no DNA to check the TCRdb D call of TRBD1. The germline CDR1 and CDR2 sequences are KGHSH and LQKENI. There are 15 residues in the CDR3. The CDR3 loop reads CASSLRDRLQETQYF. Full variable domain (missing parts from reference TRBV18 and TRBJ2-5): NAGVMQNPRHLVRRRGQEARLRCSPMKGHSHVYWYRQLPEEGLKFMVYLQKENIIDESGMPKERFSAEFPKEGPSILRIQQVVRGDSAAYFCASSLRDRLQETQYFGPGTRLLVL.

V and J are TRBV24-1 and TRBJ2-3; TCRdb reports TRBD2, a call that lacks DNA to check it against. From germline, CDR1 is KGHDR and CDR2 SFDVKD. The CDR3 loop spans 16 amino acids. CDR3: CATSGTTSGTVDTQYF.

The chain employs TRBV5-5 and TRBJ2-1. The CDR3 totals 15 residues. The germline gives CDR1 SGHKS, CDR2 YYEKEE (reference sequence). CDR3 in amino acids: CASSWRIGSKDEQFF.

This chain links TRBV28 with TRBJ2-7; the TCRdb D gene call, TRBD1, has no DNA to confirm it. The CDR3 spans 15 residues. Germline V lookup: CDR1 MDHEN, CDR2 SYDVKM. The chain's CDR3 is CASSELWDRGYEQYF.

This chain connects TRBV4-1 to TRBJ1-1; TCRdb's assignment of TRBD1 cannot be checked, as there is no DNA. From germline, CDR1 is MGHRA and CDR2 YSYEKL. This CDR3 spans 13 amino acids. Here the CDR3 reads CAGGLDMNTEAFF.

The chain uses TRBV5-1 and TRBJ2-3; the D gene TCRdb calls, TRBD1, cannot be checked with no DNA. The germline V gene encodes CDR1 SGHRS and CDR2 YFSETQ. This CDR3 is 16 amino acids long. The CDR3 region is CASSSNDGSPNNLQYF. The full variable domain, its missing parts supplied by reference TRBV5-1 and TRBJ2-3, is KAGVTQTPRYLIKTRGQQVTLSCSPISGHRSVSWYQQTPGQGLQFLFEYFSETQRNKGNFPGRFSGRQFSNSRSEMNVSTLELGDSALYLCASSSNDGSPNNLQYFGPGTRLTVL.

The J gene is TRBJ2-1, the V gene TRBV28; TCRdb selects TRBD1, and the lack of DNA leaves this call unchecked. Germline assignment: CDR1 MDHEN and CDR2 SYDVKM. This CDR3 has 14 amino acids. CDR3 loop: CASLQGGYYNEQFF.

The chain recombines TRBV29-1 with TRBJ2-7. CDR1 and CDR2 from the germline V gene are SQVTM and ANQGSEA. CDR3 size: 12 residues. CDR3 sequence: CSVAKGWDEQYF.

V and J are TRBV7-6 and TRBJ2-3; TCRdb designates TRBD2, a call that cannot be tested without DNA. Germline lookup yields CDR1 SGHVS and CDR2 FNYEAQ. The CDR3 is made up of 17 amino acids. CDR3 in amino acids: CASSLPPLAASTDTQYF.

The genes are TRBV11-3 and TRBJ2-1. There are 15 residues in the CDR3. Germline loops: CDR1 SGHNT, CDR2 YENEEA. The CDR3: CASSYPGSSYNEQFF. Based on the CDR3 plus reference TRBV11-3 and TRBJ2-1, the full variable domain is EAGVVQSPRYKIIEKKQPVAFWCNPISGHNTLYWYLQNLGQGPELLIRYENEEAVDDSQLPKDRFSAERLKGVDSTLKIQPAELGDSAVYLCASSYPGSSYNEQFFGPGTRLTVL.

The chain links TRBV12-3 or TRBV12-4 to TRBJ2-1; TCRdb proposes TRBD2, but this gene call is untestable without DNA. This CDR3 spans 21 amino acids. The CDR3: CASSFGGGGLAGVSSYNEQFF.